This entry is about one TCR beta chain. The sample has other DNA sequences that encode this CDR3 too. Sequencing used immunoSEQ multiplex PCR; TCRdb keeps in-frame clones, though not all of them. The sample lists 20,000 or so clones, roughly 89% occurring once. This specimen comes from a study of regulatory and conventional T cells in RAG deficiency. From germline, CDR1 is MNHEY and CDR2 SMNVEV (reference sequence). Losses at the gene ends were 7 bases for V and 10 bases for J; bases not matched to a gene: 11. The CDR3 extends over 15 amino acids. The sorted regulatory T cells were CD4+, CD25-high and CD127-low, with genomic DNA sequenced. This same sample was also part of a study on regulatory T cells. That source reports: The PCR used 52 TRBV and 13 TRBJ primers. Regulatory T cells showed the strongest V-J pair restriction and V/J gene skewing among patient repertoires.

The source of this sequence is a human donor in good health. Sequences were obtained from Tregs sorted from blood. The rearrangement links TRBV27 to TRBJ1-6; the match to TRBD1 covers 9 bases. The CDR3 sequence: CASTVGTGIQSPLHF. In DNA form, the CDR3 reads TGTGCCAGCACCGTAGGGACAGGGATACAGTCACCCCTCCACTTT.